A single TCR beta chain is shown here with its context. Profiled with immunoSEQ multiplex PCR; TCRdb holds only in-frame clones, not every one. The table shows approximately 12,000 clones, with approximately 93% occurring only once. The entry originates in a study of technical replicates of blood from several donors. Germline assignment: CDR1 MDHEN and CDR2 SYDVKM. Trimming removed 3 bases from V and 0 bases from J; junction bases left unmatched: 6. The CDR3 is made up of 18 amino acids. Sample: PBMCs. The receptor's source is a human donor in good health. V usage is TRBV28 and J usage is TRBJ2-1, with TRBD2 matching over 12 bases. The CDR3 reads CASSFSMTSGSSYNEQFF. CDR3 in DNA: TGTGCCAGCAGTTTCTCGATGACTAGCGGGAGCTCCTACAATGAGCAGTTCTTC.